What follows are 16 T cell receptor beta chains derived from one specimen sequenced in a study of blood T cell repertoires in COVID-19. Method: immunoSEQ multiplex PCR; TCRdb's copy keeps in-frame clones and lacks some. The table records roughly 290,000 clones, around 87% of them present only once. The sequenced material came from peripheral blood. Every receptor here comes from a woman aged 50 to 65 who had recovered from COVID-19.

The gene calls are TRBV9 and TRBJ1-5; no clear D gene. The length of the CDR3 is 14 residues. The V end lost 0 bases, the J end lost 5 bases, and 9 bases lay between the germline ends. Germline CDR1 and CDR2: SGDLS and YYNGEE. CDR3: CASSVGPEDQPQHF. CDR3 bases: TGTGCCAGCAGCGTAGGGCCAGAGGATCAGCCCCAGCATTTT.

V gene TRBV4-2 combines with J gene TRBJ1-1; D is perhaps TRBD1 (6 bases). The CDR3 consists of 16 residues. Deletions cut 5 bases from V and 0 bases from J, with 16 bases between. Germline V gene data show CDR1 as LGHNA and CDR2 as YNFKEQ. The CDR3 sequence: CASSNARGAVNTEAFF. The CDR3 coding sequence is TGTGCCAGCAGCAACGCACGGGGGGCGGTGAACACTGAAGCTTTCTTT.

This rearrangement joins TRBV14 to TRBJ2-3; 9 positions agree with TRBD2. CDR3 size: 14 residues. Unmatched junction bases numbered 4, after V lost 5 bases and J lost 4 bases. Germline loops: CDR1 SGHDN, CDR2 FVKESK. The CDR3 here is CASSAGTSPDTQYF. CDR3 coding DNA: TGTGCCAGCAGCGCTGGGACTAGCCCAGATACGCAGTATTTT.

The CDR3 is CASRRKTGLAGGPPPDTQYF. The DNA of the CDR3 is TGCGCCAGCAGACGAAAAACGGGGCTAGCGGGAGGTCCCCCCCCAGATACGCAGTATTTT. The rearrangement links TRBV23-1 to TRBJ2-3, with 11 positions matching TRBD2. TRBV23-1 is designated an ORF whose function remains uncertain. Unmatched junction bases numbered 21, after V lost 6 bases and J lost 4 bases. The CDR3 is made up of 20 amino acids.

The chain couples TRBV9 to TRBJ2-3, with 9 bases lining up with TRBD2. The CDR3 contains 17 residues. The ends lost 0 bases at V and 0 bases at J; junction bases unmatched: 5. Germline V gene data show CDR1 as SGDLS and CDR2 as YYNGEE. CDR3 DNA: TGTGCCAGCAGCGTAGAGCTAGCGGGATCTAGCACAGATACGCAGTATTTT. Translating gives CASSVELAGSSTDTQYF.

J is TRBJ2-5 and V is TRBV29-1; 9 bases line up with TRBD1. The CDR3 consists of 14 residues. The trim removed 4 bases at V and 7 bases at J, leaving 10 bases unmatched. CDR1 and CDR2 (germline): SQVTM, ANQGSEA. CDR3 amino acids: CSVAYRGPFRTQYF. DNA for the CDR3: TGCAGCGTTGCATACAGGGGGCCTTTCAGGACCCAGTACTTC.

This sequence joins TRBV28 and TRBJ2-2; 7 bases align to TRBD2. Germline lookup yields CDR1 MDHEN and CDR2 SYDVKM. The V gene end was trimmed by 5 bases and the J gene end by 5 bases; junction bases not matched to a gene: 11. There are 16 residues in the CDR3. The CDR3 coding sequence is TGTGCCAGCAGTCCGTGGGGGGAGGGCCGGACCGGGGAGCTGTTTTTT. This sequence encodes CASSPWGEGRTGELFF.

DNA for the CDR3: TGTGCCAGCAGTGCCCGGACAGGAAACTACAATGAGCAGTTCTTC. Translation: CASSARTGNYNEQFF. The rearrangement links TRBV27 to TRBJ2-1; 7 nucleotides agree with TRBD1. The germline gives CDR1 MNHEY, CDR2 SMNVEV (reference sequence). With V trimmed by 5 bases and J by 3 bases, 7 bases remained unmatched. The CDR3 extends over 15 amino acids.

The rearrangement links TRBV7-2 to TRBJ2-7; TRBD1 agrees at 7 bases. Losses at the gene ends were 2 bases for V and 3 bases for J; bases not matched to a gene: 10. Germline V gives CDR1 SGHTA, CDR2 FQGNSA. The CDR3 covers 16 residues. The CDR3, as DNA: TGTGCCAGCAGCTTACAACAGGGGACGGCAGGCTACGAGCAGTACTTC. Its protein product is CASSLQQGTAGYEQYF. The whole variable domain, remainder taken from reference TRBV7-2 and TRBJ2-7, is GAGVSQSPSNKVTEKGKDVELRCDPISGHTALYWYRQSLGQGLEFLIYFQGNSAPDKSGLPSDRFSAERTGGSVSTLTIQRTQQEDSAVYLCASSLQQGTAGYEQYFGPGTRLTVT.

The genes are TRBV6-1 and TRBJ2-7; D unresolved. CDR1 and CDR2 (germline): MNHNS, SASEGT. V lost 2 bases and J 6 bases, leaving 11 bases between the germline ends. This CDR3 has 13 residues. CDR3 residues: CASSESYLAEQYF. In nucleotides, the CDR3 is TGTGCCAGCAGTGAATCTTATTTGGCCGAGCAGTACTTC.

J is TRBJ2-1 and V is TRBV27; D is perhaps TRBD1 (5 bases). V was cut by 0 bases and J by 6 bases, with 18 bases left in between. There are 17 residues in the CDR3. Germline CDR1 reads MNHEY; CDR2 reads SMNVEV (reference sequence). As DNA, the CDR3 is TGTGCCAGCAGTTTATCTTTAGGGGTGTCGCCTCGCAATGAGCAGTTCTTC. It codes for CASSLSLGVSPRNEQFF.

This clone has only one observation. DNA of the CDR3: TGTGCCAGCAGTACTCGCCCGGGACAGGGGTACAATGAGCAGTTCTTC. Translated: CASSTRPGQGYNEQFF. The chain links TRBV2 to TRBJ2-1, with 10 bases lining up with TRBD1. V trimming: 5 bases; J trimming: 4 bases; junction bases outside the gene matches: 8. Germline V lookup: CDR1 SNHLY, CDR2 FYNNEI. CDR3 length: 16 residues.

The chain joins TRBV6-5 to TRBJ2-7; 10 bases match TRBD1. With V trimmed by 1 base and J by 3 bases, 3 bases remained unmatched. Germline V gives CDR1 MNHEY, CDR2 SVGAGI. CDR3 length equals 15 residues. CDR3 DNA: TGTGCCAGCAGTTACTTGGACAGGGGGGACTACGAGCAGTACTTC. This encodes CASSYLDRGDYEQYF.

This rearrangement joins TRBV4-1 to TRBJ2-2; 8 bases agree with TRBD1. Germline V gene lookup returns CDR1 MGHRA and CDR2 YSYEKL. The CDR3 is 17 residues long. J gave up 2 bases and V 1 base, and 6 bases lay outside the gene matches. CDR3 amino acids: CASSQGARGRNTGELFF. The CDR3 DNA reads as TGCGCCAGCAGCCAAGGGGCCAGGGGGCGTAACACCGGGGAGCTGTTTTTT.

The CDR3 DNA is TGTGCCAGCAGCACGACAGGGACGGGGTTGACTGAAGCTTTCTTT. This translates into CASSTTGTGLTEAFF. The genes are TRBV3-1 (or the pseudogene TRBV3-2) and TRBJ1-1, with 7 bases aligning to TRBD1. J was trimmed by 5 bases and V by 5 bases; bases with no gene match: 11. Per germline, CDR1 LGHDT and CDR2 YNNKEL (reference sequence). The length of the CDR3 is 15 residues.

This sequence joins TRBV4-3 and TRBJ2-2, with a possible D match to TRBD1 (5 bases). This CDR3 contains 18 residues. Germline V lookup: CDR1 LGHNA, CDR2 YSLEER. The ends were cut back, 2 bases at V and 2 bases at J, with 18 bases in the middle. The CDR3 DNA reads as TGCGCCAGCAGCCAAAACCTCATATGGGGCCAAAACACCGGGGAGCTGTTTTTT. Its translation is CASSQNLIWGQNTGELFF.